Shown below are 8 T cell receptor beta chains from a single sample sequenced in a study of control samples from healthy donors and cancer patients. Data came from immunoSEQ multiplex PCR; TCRdb stores just in-frame clones and leaves some out. The sample lists 50,000 to 55,000 clones; about 85% were seen once. The sequencing input was PBMCs. These receptors came from a man in his 60s with head and neck cancer.

CDR3 DNA: TGTGCCAGCAGCGCTCACCAGGGTAGCACTGAAGCTTTCTTT. This translates into CASSAHQGSTEAFF. J is TRBJ1-1 and V is TRBV3-1 (or the pseudogene TRBV3-2), with a tentative D call TRBD1 (5 bases). Trimming removed 5 bases from V and 4 bases from J, with 14 bases in between. This CDR3 has 14 residues. Germline V gene sequence: CDR1 LGHDT, CDR2 YNNKEL (reference sequence).

The chain uses TRBV9 and TRBJ2-3; TRBD1 might be the D (5 bases). Germline CDR1 is SGDLS and CDR2 is YYNGEE. The CDR3 runs to 15 residues. Trimming cost V 3 bases and J 4 bases, with 15 bases left between them. Written as DNA, the CDR3 is TGTGCCAGCAGCGCGCAGGGTTATAGACCAGATACGCAGTATTTT. Its protein product is CASSAQGYRPDTQYF.

The chain uses TRBV11-2 and TRBJ2-5; D is possibly TRBD2 (5 bases). Germline V gene data show CDR1 as SGHAT and CDR2 as FQNNGV. V dropped 1 base and J dropped 2 bases, with 14 bases sitting between them. This CDR3 is 16 amino acids long. The CDR3 DNA sequence: TGTGCCAGCAGCTTAGGCGTTGGCCGGAGGCAAGAGACCCAGTACTTC. This translates into CASSLGVGRRQETQYF.

This clone came up a few times. Its ends do not fully match the called genes, so a read error is possible. The V gene is TRBV7-7, the J gene TRBJ1-5; D is possibly TRBD1 (6 bases). The CDR3 contains 17 residues. CDR1 and CDR2 from the germline V gene are SSHAT and FNYEAQ (reference sequence). This CDR3 is CASSLTRDTSSWQPQHF. DNA for the CDR3: TGTGCTAGCAGCCTGACCCGGGACACCTCTTCTTGGCAGCCCCAGCATTTT.

The chain employs TRBV7-2 and TRBJ2-7; 12 positions agree with TRBD2. The ends lost 5 bases at V and 5 bases at J; junction bases unmatched: 13. The V gene's germline CDR1 is SGHTA and CDR2 FQGNSA. The CDR3 covers 17 residues. DNA of the CDR3: TGTGCCAGCAGCCCCAGACCCCTAGCGGGGGGGCGCGACGAGCAGTACTTC. This sequence encodes CASSPRPLAGGRDEQYF.

The V and J genes are TRBV18 and TRBJ2-5, with TRBD1 as a possible D gene (5 bases). The germline gives CDR1 KGHSH, CDR2 LQKENI. V lost 2 bases to trimming and J lost 2 bases, with 18 bases between them. The CDR3 has 17 amino acids. The CDR3 DNA reads as TGTGCCAGCTCACCAGAGCCGGGCAGGGTGAAACAAGAGACCCAGTACTTC. Residues: CASSPEPGRVKQETQYF.

V and J are TRBV6-1 and TRBJ1-5; D unclear. The CDR3 is 13 amino acids. V dropped 5 bases and J dropped 3 bases, with 8 bases sitting between them. The germline gives CDR1 MNHNS, CDR2 SASEGT. The CDR3: CASSWTANQPQHF. CDR3 in DNA: TGTGCCAGCAGTTGGACTGCCAATCAGCCCCAGCATTTT.

The rearrangement links TRBV4-1 to TRBJ1-5, with D tentatively TRBD1 (5 bases). CDR3 length equals 18 residues. Germline V gene lookup returns CDR1 MGHRA and CDR2 YSYEKL. V dropped 0 bases and J dropped 3 bases, with 18 bases sitting between them. The CDR3 region is CASSQDGGIRRINQPQHF. The CDR3 nucleotides are TGCGCCAGCAGCCAAGATGGGGGTATCCGCCGAATCAATCAGCCCCAGCATTTT.